This T cell receptor (beta chain) was profiled in a study of blood T cell repertoires in COVID-19. Study-wide background: Sources were T cells, B-cell-depleted T cells, or PBMCs; the material itself was cDNA or gDNA.

The CDR3 is 15 amino acids. V was shortened by 4 bases and J by 2 bases, with 12 bases between the two germline ends. CDR1 and CDR2 from the germline V gene are MGHRA and YSYEKL. Study processing details: From reference gene primer amplification, estimates of nucleated cell counts were derived. The protocol was immunoSEQ multiplex PCR, while the TCRdb copy is restricted to in-frame clones and leaves out a portion. The DNA gave D and trimming, while V, J and clone size come from that table. The sample contains hundreds of thousands of clones, more than 80% of which appear only once. The sequence derives from a woman aged 25 to 39 with active or convalescent COVID-19. The sample consisted of peripheral blood. This chain connects TRBV4-1 to TRBJ1-5, with no clear D. The CDR3, as DNA: TGCGCCAGCAGCCTTTCGCCGGTGGGCAATCAGCCCCAGCATTTT. Its protein is CASSLSPVGNQPQHF.